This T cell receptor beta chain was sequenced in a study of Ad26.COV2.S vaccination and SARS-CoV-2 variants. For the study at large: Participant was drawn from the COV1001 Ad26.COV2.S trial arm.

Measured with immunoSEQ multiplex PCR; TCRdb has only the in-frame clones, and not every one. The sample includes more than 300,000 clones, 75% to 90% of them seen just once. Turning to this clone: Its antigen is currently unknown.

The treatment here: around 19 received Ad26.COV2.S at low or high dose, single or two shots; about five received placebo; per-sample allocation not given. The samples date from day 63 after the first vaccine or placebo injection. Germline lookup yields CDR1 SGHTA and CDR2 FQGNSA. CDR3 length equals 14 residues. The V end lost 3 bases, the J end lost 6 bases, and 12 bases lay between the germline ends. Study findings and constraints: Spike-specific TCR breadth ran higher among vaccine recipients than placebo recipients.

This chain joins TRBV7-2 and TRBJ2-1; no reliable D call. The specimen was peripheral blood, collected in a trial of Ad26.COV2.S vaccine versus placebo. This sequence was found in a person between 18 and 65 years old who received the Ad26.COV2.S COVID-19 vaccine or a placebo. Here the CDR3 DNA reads TGTGCCAGCAGCTTTCGGCCCAGTCCCAATGAGCAGTTCTTC. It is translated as CASSFRPSPNEQFF.